This T cell receptor (beta chain) was captured in a study of T cells in localized non-small cell lung cancer. Clones were sequenced by immunoSEQ multiplex PCR, and TCRdb holds only the in-frame ones, with some missing. The table includes roughly 30,000 clones, 85% to 90% detected once. This CDR3 comprises 16 residues. Looked up from germline, CDR1 is SGHTA and CDR2 is FQGNSA. The sequenced sample was peripheral blood, obtained before any cancer treatment. The chain has TRBV7-2 and TRBJ2-6; D is perhaps TRBD1 or TRBD2 (6 bases each). This clonotype was sampled from a female donor over 55 with stage I lung adenocarcinoma. The CDR3 DNA follows: TGTGCAGGGGGGCAGGGCCAATTCTCTGGGGCCAACGTCCTGACTTTC. This sequence encodes CAGGQGQFSGANVLTF.